The 28 T cell receptor beta chains below come from one sample, sequenced in a study of STAT5B mutations in CD4+ large granular lymphocyte leukemia (dated by TCRdb to the early 2020s). The method was the immunoSEQ multiplex PCR assay. The clones in this table, taken by TCRdb from immuneACCESS, are in-frame only. Not every clone is retained; where verified, under half of the shortfall comes from an unresolved V gene, and the cause of the rest is unknown. The sample table shows some 33,000 clones, and 60% to 80% are seen once. The top ten hold approximately 0.29% of the sample. The specimen was CD4+ T cells from blood buffy coats. Receptors originate from a human donor in good health.

V is TRBV7-2 and J is TRBJ2-7; D gene unclear. Germline assignment: CDR1 SGHTA and CDR2 FQGNSA. This CDR3 has 15 amino acids. Trimming pared 3 bases from V and 0 bases from J, leaving 12 bases between. The CDR3 DNA is TGTGCCAGCAGCTTTTCTACGGCAGTCTCCTACGAGCAGTACTTC. Its translation is CASSFSTAVSYEQYF.

The chain employs TRBV7-6 and TRBJ2-2, with D unclear. The CDR3 consists of 15 residues. The V gene lost 1 base and the J gene lost 0 bases, with 6 bases spanning the gap. Germline values: CDR1 SGHVS, CDR2 FNYEAQ. The CDR3 region is CASSLGRANTGELFF. CDR3 DNA: TGTGCCAGCAGCTTAGGAAGGGCGAACACCGGGGAGCTGTTTTTT.

The chain carries TRBV10-3 and TRBJ2-5; D is tentatively TRBD1 or TRBD2 (5 bases each). This CDR3 is 15 amino acids long. Trimming took off 0 bases at V and 4 bases at J, with 12 bases between the two ends. From germline, CDR1 is ENHRY and CDR2 SYGVKD. CDR3 loop: CAISESRGAGETQYF. The DNA for the CDR3 is TGTGCCATCAGTGAGTCGCGAGGGGCGGGAGAGACCCAGTACTTC.

The chain has TRBV7-9 and TRBJ2-5; D remains unclear. From germline, CDR1 is SEHNR and CDR2 FQNEAQ (reference sequence). CDR3 length: 14 amino acids. Between the trimmed V and J ends, which lost 0 bases and 3 bases, there was a span of 8 bases. In DNA, the CDR3 is TGTGCCAGCAGCTTAGCAAGGGAAGAAGAGACCCAGTACTTC. Amino acids: CASSLAREEETQYF.

This clone was seen a single time. V usage is TRBV7-2 and J usage is TRBJ2-7; 7 bases map to TRBD2. The V gene's germline CDR1 is SGHTA and CDR2 FQGNSA. J gave up 0 bases and V 1 base, and 12 bases lay outside the gene matches. The CDR3 loop spans 18 amino acids. This CDR3 reads CASSLVGLDKPSSYEQYF. The CDR3 coding sequence is TGTGCCAGCAGCTTAGTCGGACTAGACAAACCCAGCTCCTACGAGCAGTACTTC.

In its sample, this clone was seen a few times. V is TRBV2 and J is TRBJ2-1; 7 bases map to TRBD1. V lost 3 bases and J lost 5; bases outside the gene matches: 4. Germline V CDR1 and CDR2: SNHLY, FYNNEI. The CDR3 consists of 14 residues. CDR3 nucleotides: TGTGCCAGCAGTGAGGAAGGGACAGACAATGAGCAGTTCTTC. It specifies CASSEEGTDNEQFF.

The chain has TRBV7-9 and TRBJ1-5; D might be TRBD1 (5 bases). V shed 5 bases and J shed 2 bases, with 13 bases lying between them. CDR1 and CDR2 from the germline V gene are SEHNR and FQNEAQ (reference sequence). The CDR3 has 15 residues. The CDR3 DNA reads as TGTGCCAGCAGCCAGGGAGAGGGAGGCAATCAGCCCCAGCATTTT. The encoded protein is CASSQGEGGNQPQHF.

V usage is TRBV30 and J usage is TRBJ1-1, with D unresolved. Trimming left V 0 bases short and J 11 bases short, with 10 bases between. The CDR3 is 11 residues long. Germline CDR1 reads GTSNPN; CDR2 reads SVGIG (reference sequence). CDR3 loop: CAWSVSREAFF. For the CDR3, the DNA is TGTGCCTGGAGTGTATCGCGGGAGGCTTTCTTT.

The rearrangement joins TRBV5-1 to TRBJ2-3; D may correspond to TRBD1 or TRBD2 (5 bases each). Per the germline V gene, CDR1 is SGHRS and CDR2 is YFSETQ. This CDR3 has 14 amino acids. V was clipped by 2 bases and J by 5 bases, with 12 bases between them. The CDR3 loop is CASSFGDGLDTQYF. CDR3 nucleotide sequence: TGCGCCAGCAGCTTCGGGGACGGCTTAGATACGCAGTATTTT.

This clone was observed a single time. This chain links TRBV15 with TRBJ1-5; 10 bases line up with TRBD1. V lost 1 base, J lost 5 bases, and 8 bases stayed unmatched. The CDR3 is 17 residues long. In germline, CDR1 is LNHNV, CDR2 YYDKDF (reference sequence). CDR3 nucleotide sequence: TGTGCCACCAGCAGAGGACAGGGGGCAATTGTGGATCAGCCCCAGCATTTT. This translates into CATSRGQGAIVDQPQHF. Full variable domain (rest looked up from reference TRBV15 and TRBJ1-5): DAMVIQNPRYQVTQFGKPVTLSCSQTLNHNVMYWYQQKSSQAPKLLFHYYDKDFNNEADTPDNFQSRRPNTSFCFLDIRSPGLGDTAMYLCATSRGQGAIVDQPQHFGDGTRLSIL.

This clone was found once. The gene calls are TRBV7-2 and TRBJ1-1; D is perhaps TRBD1 (6 bases). The CDR3 consists of 14 residues. The germline V gene has CDR1 SGHTA and CDR2 FQGNSA. Trimming pared 5 bases from V and 2 bases from J, leaving 12 bases between. CDR3 coding DNA: TGTGCCAGCAGCCCGGGGGGCCATAACACTGAAGCTTTCTTT. Its protein product is CASSPGGHNTEAFF.

V usage is TRBV7-9 and J usage is TRBJ1-2; TRBD1 aligns across 8 bases. Germline V lookup: CDR1 SEHNR, CDR2 FQNEAQ (reference sequence). There are 15 residues in the CDR3. J lost 0 bases, V lost 5 bases, and 5 bases had no gene match. Here the CDR3 reads CASSQLDRANYGYTF. The CDR3 DNA follows: TGTGCCAGCAGCCAACTGGACAGGGCTAACTATGGCTACACCTTC.

The count of this clone is one. In DNA form, the CDR3 reads TGTGCCAGCAGTGGAGGGCAAGGGGGAGTTCAGCCCCAGCATTTT. This sequence encodes CASSGGQGGVQPQHF. The chain is built from TRBV6-1 and TRBJ1-5; possible D gene TRBD1, 6 bases. The V end lost 4 bases, the J end lost 6 bases, and 16 bases lay between the germline ends. This CDR3 has 15 residues. Germline values: CDR1 MNHNS, CDR2 SASEGT.

The J gene is TRBJ2-1, the V gene TRBV27; perhaps TRBD2 as D (5 bases). There are 14 residues in the CDR3. Trimming pared 4 bases from V and 5 bases from J, leaving 12 bases between. Germline V CDR1 and CDR2: MNHEY, SMNVEV (reference sequence). As DNA, the CDR3 is TGTGCCAGCAGTTATGTCGGGGAGAACAATGAGCAGTTCTTC. Amino acid sequence: CASSYVGENNEQFF.

This rearrangement joins TRBV11-2 to TRBJ2-3; possible D gene TRBD2, 6 bases. Germline values: CDR1 SGHAT, CDR2 FQNNGV. The CDR3 has 16 residues. V lost 2 bases and J lost 0, with 12 bases in between. In nucleotides, the CDR3 is TGTGCCAGCAGCTTACTTAGGCGGGGAAGCACAGATACGCAGTATTTT. Its protein product is CASSLLRRGSTDTQYF. The full variable domain, in which reference TRBV11-2 and TRBJ2-3 provide the parts outside the CDR3, is EAGVAQSPRYKIIEKRQSVAFWCNPISGHATLYWYQQILGQGPKLLIQFQNNGVVDDSQLPKDRFSAERLKGVDSTLKIQPAKLEDSAVYLCASSLLRRGSTDTQYFGPGTRLTVL.

V gene TRBV19 combines with J gene TRBJ2-7; unclear D gene. CDR3 length: 15 amino acids. Germline-derived CDR1 and CDR2 are LNHDA and SQIVND (reference sequence). V dropped 3 bases and J dropped 4 bases, with 16 bases sitting between them. CDR3 sequence: CASSIFWSRGYEQYF. For the CDR3, the DNA is TGTGCCAGTAGTATTTTCTGGAGCCGAGGTTACGAGCAGTACTTC.

This clone was picked up a small number of times. The J gene is TRBJ1-2, the V gene TRBV11-2, with D uncertain. The CDR3 covers 13 residues. Germline lookup yields CDR1 SGHAT and CDR2 FQNNGV. Trimming shortened V by 0 bases and J by 3 bases, and 5 bases separated the two germline ends. CDR3 residues: CASSLDWDYGYTF. The CDR3 region has the DNA TGTGCCAGCAGCTTAGATTGGGACTATGGCTACACCTTC.

The rearrangement links TRBV9 to TRBJ2-4; no firm D call. This CDR3 comprises 15 residues. V dropped 3 bases and J dropped 8 bases, with 18 bases sitting between them. Germline lookup yields CDR1 SGDLS and CDR2 YYNGEE. The CDR3 reads CASSAPPPLQHIQYF. CDR3 DNA: TGTGCCAGCAGCGCCCCGCCCCCCCTCCAACACATTCAGTACTTC.

The chain joins TRBV11-1 to TRBJ2-5, with D unresolved. The germline V and J ends were trimmed by 2 bases and 0 bases, with 13 bases remaining between them. Germline V gene data show CDR1 as SGHAT and CDR2 as FQDESV (reference sequence). The length of the CDR3 is 16 residues. The CDR3 DNA is TGTGCCAGCAGCTTACGGGTCAAGCGCGACCAAGAGACCCAGTACTTC. It encodes CASSLRVKRDQETQYF.

The chain uses TRBV20-1 and TRBJ1-5; no firm D call. CDR1 and CDR2 (germline): DFQATT, SNEGSKA (reference sequence). Trimming left V 3 bases short and J 11 bases short, with 11 bases between. The CDR3 loop spans 11 amino acids. In DNA form, the CDR3 reads TGCAGTGCTAGGAACCGGGAGTCCCAGCATTTT. The encoded protein is CSARNRESQHF.

This sequence joins TRBV7-2 and TRBJ2-7; 10 positions agree with TRBD1. Germline CDR1 reads SGHTA; CDR2 reads FQGNSA. The V and J ends lost 2 bases and 4 bases, in that order; junction bases with no gene match: 11. The CDR3 is 17 residues long. The CDR3 reads CASSLHSGTGVSYEQYF. The CDR3 DNA reads as TGTGCCAGCAGCTTACACTCCGGGACAGGGGTTTCGTACGAGCAGTACTTC.

This chain connects TRBV7-9 to TRBJ2-1, with D possibly being TRBD2 (5 bases). The germline CDR1 and CDR2 sequences are SEHNR and FQNEAQ (reference sequence). CDR3 length: 15 residues. Deletions cut 5 bases from V and 0 bases from J, with 11 bases between. The CDR3 nucleotides are TGTGCCAGCAGCCCCATAGGGAGCTCCTACAATGAGCAGTTCTTC. This codes for CASSPIGSSYNEQFF.

This clone was seen a few times. The V call is TRBV30, the J call TRBJ1-2; D ambiguous. Trimming took off 3 bases at V and 4 bases at J, with 21 bases between the two ends. Germline loops: CDR1 GTSNPN, CDR2 SVGIG (reference sequence). The CDR3 runs to 16 residues. Written as DNA, the CDR3 is TGTGCCTGGAGCAATGCCCCGGGCAAGACTCTCTATGGCTACACCTTC. Translating gives CAWSNAPGKTLYGYTF.

This clone showed up just a few times. The J gene is TRBJ2-5, the V gene TRBV28; a weak D match, TRBD1 (5 bases). This CDR3 contains 16 residues. Trimming took off 1 base at V and 1 base at J, with 13 bases between the two ends. Germline V gene lookup returns CDR1 MDHEN and CDR2 SYDVKM. The CDR3 DNA reads as TGTGCCAGCAGTTTATCTGGGGCTAACATCCAAGAGACCCAGTACTTC. Amino acids: CASSLSGANIQETQYF.

In this sample, this clone turned up once. This rearrangement joins TRBV11-2 to TRBJ2-1; TRBD2 matches at 13 bases. V dropped 5 bases and J dropped 5; count of bases not matched to a gene: 3. Germline CDR1 reads SGHAT; CDR2 reads FQNNGV. The CDR3 sequence is 15 residues long. The CDR3 loop is CASSQLAGGNNEQFF. The CDR3 DNA reads TGTGCCAGCAGCCAACTAGCGGGGGGGAACAATGAGCAGTTCTTC.

J is TRBJ1-2 and V is TRBV30; D is unresolved. The V gene's germline CDR1 is GTSNPN and CDR2 SVGIG (reference sequence). The CDR3 is 13 amino acids. Between the trimmed V and J ends, which lost 7 bases and 6 bases, there was a span of 18 bases. The CDR3 reads CASYILIPNGYTF. The CDR3 DNA reads as TGTGCCTCGTATATTTTGATACCGAATGGCTACACCTTC.

This chain connects TRBV7-8 to TRBJ2-1; maybe TRBD2 (6 bases). This CDR3 is built from 16 residues. The germline gives CDR1 SGHVS, CDR2 FQNEAQ. V gave up 5 bases and J gave up 9 bases, with 23 bases separating them. CDR3 amino acids: CASSIRRVYPYREQFF. The DNA for the CDR3 is TGTGCCAGCAGCATCCGGAGGGTTTATCCCTATCGTGAGCAGTTCTTC.

Of note for this clone: A read error may account for a junction end that differs from germline. This chain joins TRBV10-1 and TRBJ2-3; D uncertain. From germline, CDR1 is WNHNN and CDR2 SYGVQD (reference sequence). The CDR3 is 14 residues long. The CDR3 coding sequence is TGCGCCAGCAATGAGTTACAAAGCACAGATACGCAGTATTTT. Translating it yields CASNELQSTDTQYF.